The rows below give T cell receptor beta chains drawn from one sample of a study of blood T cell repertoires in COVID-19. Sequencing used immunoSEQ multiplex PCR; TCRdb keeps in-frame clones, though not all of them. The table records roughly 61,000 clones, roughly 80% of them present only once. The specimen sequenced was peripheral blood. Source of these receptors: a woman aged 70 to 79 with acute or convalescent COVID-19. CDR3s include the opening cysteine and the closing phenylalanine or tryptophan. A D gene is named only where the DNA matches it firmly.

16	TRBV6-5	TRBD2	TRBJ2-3	CASSWTSASSTDTQYF
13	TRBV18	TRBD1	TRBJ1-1	CASSPYSDREAFF
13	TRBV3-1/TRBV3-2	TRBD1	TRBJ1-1	CASSLEGTGRAFF
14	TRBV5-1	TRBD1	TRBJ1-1	CASSFRDRGTEAFF
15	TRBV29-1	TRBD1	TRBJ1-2	CSVGQGRATNYGYTF
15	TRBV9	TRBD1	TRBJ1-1	CASSFQGAANTEAFF
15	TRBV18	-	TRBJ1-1	CASSPGMVGNTEAFF
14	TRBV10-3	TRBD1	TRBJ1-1	CAISGQGALTEAFF
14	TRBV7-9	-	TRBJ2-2	CASSLSPGTGELFF
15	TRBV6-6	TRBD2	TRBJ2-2	CASKRGGAATGELFF
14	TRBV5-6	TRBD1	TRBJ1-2	CASIAEGASRGYTF
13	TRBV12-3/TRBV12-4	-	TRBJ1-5	CASSFGSSQPQHF
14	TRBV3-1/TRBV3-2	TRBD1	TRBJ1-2	CASSQPTGFYGYTF
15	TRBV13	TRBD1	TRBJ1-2	CASSPHRGENYGYTF
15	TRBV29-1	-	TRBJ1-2	CSVEGESTANYGYTF
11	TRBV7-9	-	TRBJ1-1	CASSFEILAFF
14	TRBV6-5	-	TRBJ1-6	CASSPQQGNSPLHF
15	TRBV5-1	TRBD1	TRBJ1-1	CASSLSGTVNTEAFF
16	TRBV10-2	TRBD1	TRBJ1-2	CASSMAGGSFNYGYTF
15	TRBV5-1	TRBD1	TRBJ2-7	CASSLTGQPAYEQYF
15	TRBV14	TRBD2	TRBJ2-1	CASSGSGGSYNEQFF
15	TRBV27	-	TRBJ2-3	CASRNRPSGTDTQYF
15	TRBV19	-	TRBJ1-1	CASSIAGVGFTEAFF
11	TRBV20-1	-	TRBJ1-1	CSAPGNTEAFF
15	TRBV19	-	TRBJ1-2	CASSRQQGLGHGYTF
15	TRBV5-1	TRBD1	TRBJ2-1	CASSSTGQLYNEQFF
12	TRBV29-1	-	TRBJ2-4	CSVCPSRNIQYF
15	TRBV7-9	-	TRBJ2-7	CASNMDDREYYEQYF
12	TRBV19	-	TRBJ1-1	CASSIGHNEAFF
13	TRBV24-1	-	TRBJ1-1	CATSQGLDTEAFF
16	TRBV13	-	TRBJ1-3	CASSLVGEQAGNTIYF
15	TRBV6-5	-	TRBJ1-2	CASSNEHVGDYGYTF
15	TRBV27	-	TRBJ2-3	CASSLFALATDTQYF
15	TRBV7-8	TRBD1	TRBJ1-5	CASSPWTGSNQPQHF
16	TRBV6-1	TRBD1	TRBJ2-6	CASSEAGGKGANVLTF
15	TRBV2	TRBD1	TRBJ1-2	CASSADRGPTYGYTF
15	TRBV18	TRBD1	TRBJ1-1	CASSQGAEYISEAFF
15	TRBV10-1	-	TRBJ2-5	CASSDPGSGEETQYF
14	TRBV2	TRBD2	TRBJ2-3	CAGGLFESTDTQYF